The clone carrying this T cell receptor beta chain has at least ten counts. What it binds is unknown. Other DNA sequences in the sample encode the same CDR3. Germline CDR1 SEHNR, CDR2 FQNEAQ (reference sequence). The V segment lost 5 bases and the J segment 6 bases; nucleotides outside the gene matches: 6. The CDR3 is made up of 13 amino acids. The sample comes from a study of cytomegalovirus exposure and HLA in healthy donors. Turning to the study itself: It was reported in a later analysis that the approximately 120 validation repertoires used the same platform as the approximately 690 first-cohort repertoires. General study results and limits: High specificity and sensitivity for cytomegalovirus status were reported for the classifier. Researchers catalogued about 150 TCR beta chains as cytomegalovirus-associated. TCR clusters originating in the first cohort tended to co-occur in the approximately 130 validation repertoires, according to a later analysis.

Some clones are missing from TCRdb's copy, which holds only in-frame ones; the method was immunoSEQ multiplex PCR. The data show about 360,000 clones, with 86% seen just once and over 0.75% held by the top ten. This receptor was obtained from a young woman in good health and CMV-seronegative. The chain employs TRBV7-9 and TRBJ1-2; 7 bases fit TRBD1. The sample was PBMCs. This CDR3 is CASSANRGDGYTF. In nucleotides, the CDR3 is TGTGCCAGCAGCGCCAACAGGGGTGATGGCTACACCTTC. Combining the CDR3 with reference TRBV7-9 and TRBJ1-2 gives the whole variable domain DTGVSQNPRHKITKRGQNVTFRCDPISEHNRLYWYRQTLGQGPEFLTYFQNEAQLEKSRLLSDRFSAERPKGSFSTLEIQRTEQGDSAMYLCASSANRGDGYTFGSGTRLTVV.